The 29 T cell receptor beta chains presented below share a single source sample, sequenced in a study of blood T cell repertoires in COVID-19. The table came from immunoSEQ multiplex PCR; TCRdb's copy has only in-frame clones and leaves some out. Of about 160,000 clones in the sample, 75% to 90% were seen once. Material for sequencing was peripheral blood. These receptors originate from an older woman with active or convalescent COVID-19.

The chain combines TRBV7-2 with TRBJ2-3, with D possibly TRBD2 on 7 matching bases. CDR3 size: 16 residues. V gave up 0 bases and J gave up 2 bases, with 12 bases separating them. Germline V CDR1 and CDR2: SGHTA, FQGNSA. CDR3: CASSLAGGGPTDTQYF. The CDR3 DNA follows: TGTGCCAGCAGCTTAGCTGGCGGGGGCCCCACAGATACGCAGTATTTT.

The chain combines TRBV4-3 with TRBJ1-1; TRBD1 aligns across 8 bases. Germline values: CDR1 LGHNA, CDR2 YSLEER. This CDR3 has 15 amino acids. V lost 4 bases, J lost 5 bases, and 9 bases stayed unmatched. The CDR3 coding sequence is TGCGCCAGCAGCCTCGGCTACCGGGACAGGACTGAAGCTTTCTTT. Encoded protein: CASSLGYRDRTEAFF.

This clone has more than one count but fewer than ten. The chain carries TRBV7-2 and TRBJ2-7; 8 bases align to TRBD2. The CDR3 runs 14 residues. Germline V CDR1 and CDR2: SGHTA, FQGNSA. V was clipped by 4 bases and J by 2 bases; unmatched bases: 4. The CDR3 coding sequence is TGTGCCAGCAGCTCCGGACTAGCCCCCTACGAGCAGTACTTC. Translated: CASSSGLAPYEQYF.

The chain employs TRBV5-5 and TRBJ2-3, with D unresolved. Germline V lookup: CDR1 SGHKS, CDR2 YYEKEE (reference sequence). The CDR3 contains 12 residues. Trimming removed 1 base at V and 6 bases at J, with 6 bases between. CDR3 bases: TGTGCCAGCAGCTTGTATTCCGATACGCAGTATTTT. Its translation: CASSLYSDTQYF.

V is TRBV7-2 and J is TRBJ2-3, with D tentatively TRBD2 (7 bases). V gave up 5 bases and J gave up 0 bases, with 15 bases separating them. This CDR3 region has 16 residues. CDR1 SGHTA and CDR2 FQGNSA come from the germline V gene. The CDR3 protein is CASSLMGGGSTDTQYF. CDR3 nucleotides: TGTGCCAGCAGCCTCATGGGGGGGGGCAGCACAGATACGCAGTATTTT.

The genes are TRBV4-1 and TRBJ1-5, with no clear D. Germline V gives CDR1 MGHRA, CDR2 YSYEKL. Trimming removed 5 bases at V and 0 bases at J, with 11 bases between. The CDR3 totals 15 residues. This CDR3 is CASSATENSNQPQHF. CDR3 in DNA: TGCGCCAGCAGCGCGACTGAAAATAGCAATCAGCCCCAGCATTTT.

This chain uses TRBV9 with TRBJ2-7, with 7 nucleotides matching TRBD2. With 7 bases clipped from V and 7 bases from J, the junction kept 2 bases outside the gene matches. The CDR3 runs 10 residues. Germline V gene lookup returns CDR1 SGDLS and CDR2 YYNGEE. The CDR3 DNA is TGTGCCAGCGGGGAGGGGGAGCAGTACTTC. This codes for CASGEGEQYF.

CDR3 residues: CAWSDGVKINQPQHF. In DNA form, the CDR3 reads TGTGCCTGGAGTGACGGTGTGAAAATCAATCAGCCCCAGCATTTT. V usage is TRBV30 and J usage is TRBJ1-5; D not certain. V lost 1 base and J 3 bases, leaving 13 bases between the germline ends. This CDR3 has 15 amino acids. Germline V gene sequence: CDR1 GTSNPN, CDR2 SVGIG (reference sequence).

This clone was picked up one time. The V gene is TRBV27, the J gene TRBJ1-1; unclear D gene. CDR1 is MNHEY, CDR2 SMNVEV, per germline (reference sequence). The CDR3 contains 16 residues. Trimming removed 5 bases from V and 5 bases from J, with 21 bases in between. CDR3 loop: CASSPLTAARGTEAFF. The CDR3 bases are TGTGCCAGCAGTCCTCTTACCGCAGCTCGGGGAACTGAAGCTTTCTTT.

This chain connects TRBV12-3 or TRBV12-4 to TRBJ1-2, with 7 bases that match TRBD1. The CDR3 spans 13 residues. The junction had 8 bases not matched to a gene; V was cut back by 7 bases and J by 6 bases. DNA of the CDR3: TGTGCCAGCACTATGGTAGGGGGCGATGGCTACACCTTC. This gives the protein CASTMVGGDGYTF.

This chain uses TRBV6-2 or TRBV6-3 with TRBJ2-2; D unresolved. This CDR3 contains 14 residues. CDR1 is MNHEY, CDR2 SVGEGT, per germline. Trimming cost V 5 bases and J 1 base, with 8 bases left between them. The CDR3 reads CASSHRKNTGELFF. In DNA, the CDR3 is TGTGCCAGCAGTCACAGAAAGAACACCGGGGAGCTGTTTTTT.

The V call is TRBV7-9, the J call TRBJ2-7; TRBD1 might be the D (6 bases). The CDR3 extends over 14 amino acids. CDR1 SEHNR and CDR2 FQNEAQ come from the germline V gene (reference sequence). Trimming removed 5 bases at V and 0 bases at J, with 11 bases between. Here the CDR3 reads CASSPDRSSYEQYF. CDR3 DNA: TGTGCCAGCAGCCCTGACAGGAGCTCCTACGAGCAGTACTTC.

The V and J genes are TRBV30 and TRBJ2-1; TRBD1 agrees at 8 bases. CDR1 is GTSNPN and CDR2 is SVGIG in the germline V gene (reference sequence). The CDR3 extends over 12 amino acids. V lost 3 bases and J lost 7; bases outside the gene matches: 2. CDR3 nucleotide sequence: TGTGCCTGGAGCAGACAGGGGAATGAGCAGTTCTTC. Its translation: CAWSRQGNEQFF.

This clone was observed a few times. The chain is built from TRBV6-2 or TRBV6-3 and TRBJ1-5; possible D gene TRBD1, 5 bases. The CDR3 loop spans 16 amino acids. The V and J ends lost 5 bases and 0 bases respectively, with 14 bases between them. CDR1 and CDR2 (germline): MNHEY, SVGEGT. This chain's CDR3 is CASSTDPGSSNQPQHF. CDR3 nucleotides: TGTGCCAGCAGTACCGACCCAGGGTCTAGCAATCAGCCCCAGCATTTT.

This clone appeared a few times. This rearrangement joins TRBV4-1 to TRBJ2-1; the match to TRBD1 covers 10 bases. The CDR3 length is 16 residues. Trimming at V came to 4 bases and at J to 2 bases, leaving 5 bases not matched to a gene. CDR1 is MGHRA and CDR2 is YSYEKL in the germline V gene. CDR3 bases: TGCGCCAGCAGCCGGGGGACAGGGGTGGCCTACAATGAGCAGTTCTTC. Translation gives CASSRGTGVAYNEQFF.

The V and J genes are TRBV6-4 and TRBJ1-2; perhaps TRBD1 as D (5 bases). Per germline, CDR1 MRHNA and CDR2 SNTAGT. This CDR3 comprises 15 residues. V was cut by 6 bases and J by 3 bases, with 17 bases left in between. CDR3 sequence reads: CASRRSGGKDYGYTF. The DNA for the CDR3 is TGTGCCAGCAGGCGATCGGGGGGGAAGGACTATGGCTACACCTTC.

The rearrangement uses TRBV11-1 and TRBJ2-5, with 13 bases that match TRBD2. CDR3 length: 16 amino acids. J was trimmed by 5 bases and V by 4 bases; bases with no gene match: 7. The germline V gene has CDR1 SGHAT and CDR2 FQDESV (reference sequence). The CDR3 loop reads CASSSGLAGARETQYF. DNA of the CDR3: TGTGCCAGCAGCTCTGGACTAGCGGGGGCCCGGGAGACCCAGTACTTC.

V gene TRBV7-2 combines with J gene TRBJ2-3, with D possibly matching TRBD1 (5 bases). The CDR3 runs 13 residues. V lost 5 bases, J lost 5 bases, and 11 bases lay in between. Germline V gene lookup returns CDR1 SGHTA and CDR2 FQGNSA. CDR3 region: CASSTQGRDTQYF. The CDR3, as DNA: TGTGCCAGCAGCACCCAGGGAAGAGATACGCAGTATTTT.

This clone was picked up many times. The chain joins TRBV9 to TRBJ2-5, with D possibly TRBD2 on 6 matching bases. The ends were cut back, 0 bases at V and 1 base at J, with 10 bases in the middle. CDR1 SGDLS and CDR2 YYNGEE come from the germline V gene. This CDR3 is 15 amino acids long. The CDR3 region is CASSVAGRIQETQYF. The CDR3 DNA reads as TGTGCCAGCAGCGTAGCGGGGAGGATCCAAGAGACCCAGTACTTC.

The chain is built from TRBV4-3 and TRBJ1-5; D not resolved. The CDR3 is made up of 14 amino acids. V lost 3 bases and J 2 bases, leaving 8 bases between the germline ends. In germline, CDR1 is LGHNA, CDR2 YSLEER. CDR3 loop: CASSQRTGNQPQHF. In nucleotides, the CDR3 is TGCGCCAGCAGCCAGCGAACAGGCAATCAGCCCCAGCATTTT.

The chain recombines TRBV2 with TRBJ1-5, with D tentatively TRBD1 (6 bases). V lost 5 bases to trimming and J lost 2 bases, with 13 bases between them. The CDR3 sequence is 15 residues long. Germline V gene sequence: CDR1 SNHLY, CDR2 FYNNEI. CDR3 region: CASSQQGLGNQPQHF. CDR3 coding DNA: TGTGCCAGCAGTCAACAGGGTCTAGGCAATCAGCCCCAGCATTTT.

The chain links TRBV6-2 or TRBV6-3 to TRBJ1-1; no reliable D call. V lost 4 bases, J lost 0 bases, and 9 bases lay in between. The CDR3 covers 14 residues. Per the germline V gene, CDR1 is MNHEY and CDR2 is SVGEGT. The DNA of the CDR3 is TGTGCCAGCAGTTGGTCGGGAGTGAACACTGAAGCTTTCTTT. It is translated as CASSWSGVNTEAFF.

V gene TRBV14 combines with J gene TRBJ2-1; possibly TRBD1 for D (6 bases). V was shortened by 1 base and J by 3 bases, with 13 bases between the two germline ends. The CDR3 consists of 16 residues. In germline, CDR1 is SGHDN, CDR2 FVKESK. The CDR3 DNA reads TGTGCCAGCAGCCAAGGATGGAGGACAGACTACAATGAGCAGTTCTTC. This codes for CASSQGWRTDYNEQFF.

This clone was observed a single time. J is TRBJ2-5 and V is TRBV5-1; tentative D call: TRBD2 (6 bases). V lost 2 bases and J lost 5, with 10 bases in between. Germline V gives CDR1 SGHRS, CDR2 YFSETQ. The CDR3 extends over 13 amino acids. The CDR3 DNA sequence: TGCGCCAGCAGCTTACGCGGGGCTGAGACCCAGTACTTC. Protein: CASSLRGAETQYF.

The rearrangement links TRBV4-3 to TRBJ1-2; no reliable D call. The V gene's germline CDR1 is LGHNA and CDR2 YSLEER. There are 16 residues in the CDR3. The V gene lost 0 bases and the J gene lost 5 bases, with 16 bases spanning the gap. DNA of the CDR3: TGCGCCAGCAGCCAAGAGATCGGATATAACAGTTATGGCTACACCTTC. Protein: CASSQEIGYNSYGYTF.

This sequence joins TRBV24-1 and TRBJ1-2; 9 bases map to TRBD1. Germline V CDR1 and CDR2: KGHDR, SFDVKD. The length of the CDR3 is 15 residues. V trimming: 4 bases; J trimming: 4 bases; junction bases outside the gene matches: 6. CDR3 sequence (DNA): TGTGCCACCAGTGACCCCGGGACAGGGATCTATGGCTACACCTTC. Its translation: CATSDPGTGIYGYTF.

The chain combines TRBV7-9 with TRBJ1-2; D possibly corresponds to TRBD1 (5 bases). The germline CDR1 and CDR2 sequences are SEHNR and FQNEAQ (reference sequence). The CDR3 is 13 residues long. Trimming took 5 bases from V and 10 from J, leaving 17 bases between them. CDR3 DNA sequence: TGTGCCAGCAGCCTAGACAGTGACCTTTACTACACCTTC. Translation gives CASSLDSDLYYTF.

The chain couples TRBV6-1 to TRBJ2-7; D gene uncertain. CDR1 is MNHNS and CDR2 is SASEGT in the germline V gene. The CDR3 covers 16 residues. V lost 2 bases and J 4 bases, leaving 18 bases between the germline ends. This chain's CDR3 is CASSETQARSQYEQYF. The CDR3 bases are TGTGCCAGCAGTGAAACCCAGGCCAGATCCCAGTACGAGCAGTACTTC.

Only a few counts were recorded for this clone. J is TRBJ1-2 and V is TRBV7-8; D is perhaps TRBD1 (6 bases). Trimming removed 1 base at V and 2 bases at J, with 20 bases between. The germline V gene encodes CDR1 SGHVS and CDR2 FQNEAQ. CDR3 length: 18 residues. CDR3 DNA sequence: TGTGCCAGCAGCTTAGGCTGGATGAGTGTCAGGGGAAACTATGGCTACACCTTC. Encoded protein: CASSLGWMSVRGNYGYTF. The full variable domain, completed using reference TRBV7-8 and TRBJ1-2, is GAGVSQSPRYKVAKRGQDVALRCDPISGHVSLFWYQQALGQGPEFLTYFQNEAQLDKSGLPSDRFFAERPEGSVSTLKIQRTQQEDSAVYLCASSLGWMSVRGNYGYTFGSGTRLTVV.